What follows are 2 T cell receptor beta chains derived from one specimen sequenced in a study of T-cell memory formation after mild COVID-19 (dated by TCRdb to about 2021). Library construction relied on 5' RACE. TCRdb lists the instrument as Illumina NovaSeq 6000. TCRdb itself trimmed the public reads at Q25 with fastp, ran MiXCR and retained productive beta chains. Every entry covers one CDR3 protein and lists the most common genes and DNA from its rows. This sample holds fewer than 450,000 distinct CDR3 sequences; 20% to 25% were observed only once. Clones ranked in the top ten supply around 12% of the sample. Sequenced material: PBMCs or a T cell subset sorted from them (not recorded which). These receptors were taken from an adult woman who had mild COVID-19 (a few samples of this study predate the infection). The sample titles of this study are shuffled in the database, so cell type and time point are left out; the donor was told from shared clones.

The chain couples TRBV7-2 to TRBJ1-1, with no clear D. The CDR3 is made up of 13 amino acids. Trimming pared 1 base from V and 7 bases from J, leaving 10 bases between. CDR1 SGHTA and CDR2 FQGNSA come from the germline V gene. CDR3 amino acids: CASSLGVHREAFF. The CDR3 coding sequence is TGTGCCAGCAGCTTAGGGGTACACCGTGAAGCTTTCTTT.

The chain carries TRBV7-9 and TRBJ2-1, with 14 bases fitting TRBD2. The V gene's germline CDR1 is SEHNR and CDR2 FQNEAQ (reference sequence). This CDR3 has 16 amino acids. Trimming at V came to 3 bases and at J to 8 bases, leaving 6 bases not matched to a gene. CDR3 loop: CASSLTSGRASDEQFF. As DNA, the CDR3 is TGTGCCAGCAGCTTGACTAGCGGGAGGGCCTCCGATGAGCAGTTCTTC.